This T cell receptor beta chain was sequenced in a study of Ad26.COV2.S vaccination and SARS-CoV-2 variants. Here immunoSEQ multiplex PCR was the method, and the copy in TCRdb shows in-frame clones only, minus some. The top ten clones hold about 2.5% of a sample with roughly 500,000 clones, 89% of them seen once. Germline V gene data show CDR1 as SGHTA and CDR2 as FQGNSA. The CDR3 sequence is 14 residues long. V was trimmed by 5 bases and J by 7 bases, leaving 12 bases between them. Treatment here: around 19 received Ad26.COV2.S at low or high dose, single or two shots; roughly five received placebo; per-sample allocation not given. Following the first vaccine or placebo injection, samples were taken on day 63. In regard to this clone: Its antigen is not known.

Overall study results and limits: In vaccinated individuals, spike-specific CD8+ and CD4+ T cell responses reportedly displayed substantial breadth. Breadth measured for non-spike TCRs was similar across vaccine and placebo recipients. Measures of TCR breadth and depth may have fallen short of total T cell responses.

The sequence was collected from a person aged 18-60 years who received the Ad26.COV2.S COVID-19 vaccine or a placebo. This sequence joins TRBV7-2 and TRBJ1-6; D is unclear. This specimen consisted of peripheral blood, obtained in a trial of Ad26.COV2.S vaccine versus placebo. The CDR3 reads CASSPRVPNSPLHF. The CDR3 region has the DNA TGTGCCAGCAGCCCCCGGGTCCCGAATTCACCCCTCCACTTT.